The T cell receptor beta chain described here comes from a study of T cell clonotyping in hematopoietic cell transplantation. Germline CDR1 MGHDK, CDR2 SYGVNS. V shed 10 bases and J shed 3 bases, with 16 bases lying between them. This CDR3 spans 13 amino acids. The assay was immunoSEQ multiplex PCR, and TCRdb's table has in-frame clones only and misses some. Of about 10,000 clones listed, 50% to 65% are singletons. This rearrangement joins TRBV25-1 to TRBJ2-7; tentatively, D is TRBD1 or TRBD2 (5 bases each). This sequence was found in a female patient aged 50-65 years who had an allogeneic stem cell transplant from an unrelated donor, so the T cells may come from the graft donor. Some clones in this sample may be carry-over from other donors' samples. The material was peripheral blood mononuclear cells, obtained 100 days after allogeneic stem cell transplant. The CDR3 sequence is CATLGRERYEQYF. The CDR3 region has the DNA TGTGCCACCTTGGGCAGGGAGCGCTACGAGCAGTACTTC.